A single sample is the source of the 5 T cell receptor beta chains below, sequenced in a study of blood T cell repertoires in COVID-19. Sequencing used immunoSEQ multiplex PCR; TCRdb keeps in-frame clones, though not all of them. The repertoire holds around 130,000 clones, with about 88% as singletons. The sample comprised peripheral blood. The origin of the receptors is an elderly woman with acute or convalescent COVID-19.

The chain joins TRBV7-9 to TRBJ1-2; the D gene is possibly TRBD1 (5 bases). Germline V gives CDR1 SEHNR, CDR2 FQNEAQ (reference sequence). The CDR3 is made up of 17 amino acids. The V end lost 5 bases, the J end lost 4 bases, and 23 bases lay between the germline ends. CDR3 nucleotides: TGTGCCAGCAGCCCTCCATCCCCTTTACAGGTCGGCTATGGCTACACCTTC. Translation: CASSPPSPLQVGYGYTF.

The V gene is TRBV25-1, the J gene TRBJ1-2; TRBD1 aligns across 8 bases. Germline V gene data show CDR1 as MGHDK and CDR2 as SYGVNS. The CDR3 covers 15 residues. V lost 1 base and J lost 5; bases outside the gene matches: 6. CDR3 nucleotide sequence: TGTGCCAGCAGTGAATGGGACAGGTCTCTTTATGGCTACACCTTC. It yields the protein CASSEWDRSLYGYTF.

V gene TRBV27 combines with J gene TRBJ2-3; 8 bases match TRBD2. This CDR3 is built from 16 residues. Germline lookup yields CDR1 MNHEY and CDR2 SMNVEV (reference sequence). Unmatched junction bases numbered 6, after V lost 0 bases and J lost 4 bases. The CDR3 here is CASSLSRTTSADTQYF. CDR3 in DNA: TGTGCCAGCAGTTTATCCCGGACGACTAGCGCAGATACGCAGTATTTT.

V usage is TRBV30 and J usage is TRBJ1-4, with 10 bases fitting TRBD1. Germline V gene data show CDR1 as GTSNPN and CDR2 as SVGIG (reference sequence). The CDR3 runs to 16 residues. J gave up 8 bases and V 3 bases, and 12 bases lay outside the gene matches. CDR3 in DNA: TGTGCCTGGAGGCCGGAGGGACAGGGGCGACGAGAAAAACTGTTTTTT. Translation: CAWRPEGQGRREKLFF.

The chain recombines TRBV27 with TRBJ2-3; 9 bases map to TRBD2. Germline V CDR1 and CDR2: MNHEY, SMNVEV (reference sequence). V lost 6 bases to trimming and J lost 2 bases; unmatched junction nucleotides: 3. This CDR3 has 14 amino acids. The CDR3 region has the DNA TGTGCCAGCAGCGGACTAGCGAACACAGATACGCAGTATTTT. Amino acids: CASSGLANTDTQYF.